This record looks at one T cell receptor beta chain sequence and its context. One junction end disagrees with the germline gene, perhaps due to a read error. As the template, RNA transcripts were used to amplify TCR beta CDR3 regions. Scientists carried out first-round RT-PCR using HTBI primers and then a second-round multiplex PCR. TCRdb processed the multiplex PCR reads anew with MiXCR; each CDR3 protein has one entry. The repertoire has about 480,000 distinct CDR3 sequences, 14% of them found once; the top ten carry approximately 9.8%. The CDR3 covers 12 residues. Germline-derived CDR1 and CDR2 are SGHRS and YFSETQ. The entry originates in a study of Graves' ophthalmopathy and Graves' hyperthyroidism.

The clonotype was recovered from a woman in her 30s with Graves' ophthalmopathy. The genes are TRBV5-1 and TRBJ2-5; D is unresolved. Sample: blood. The CDR3 nucleotides are TGCGCCAGCAGCGCAGACCAAGAGACCCGGTACTTC. Amino acid sequence: CASSADQETRYF.